The subject of this entry is one T cell receptor beta chain. The antigen remains unidentified. The CDR3 length is 15 residues. V dropped 4 bases and J dropped 1 base, with 11 bases sitting between them. The germline gives CDR1 ENHRY, CDR2 SYGVKD. Sequencing used immunoSEQ multiplex PCR; TCRdb keeps in-frame clones, though not all of them. Of about 150,000 clones in the sample, approximately 90% were seen once. The data belong to a study of T cell responses to AZD1222 COVID-19 vaccine. Study background: Doses given second, at about 4 or about 12 weeks, were pooled. Whole-study findings and limits: Close to half of all spike-specific TCRs reportedly target regions of the variants that are unmutated.

The sample here was peripheral blood, taken on day 0 of AZD1222 vaccination. The receptor was isolated from an adult in good health. The chain employs TRBV10-3 and TRBJ1-3; the D gene is possibly TRBD1 (5 bases). In DNA form, the CDR3 reads TGTGCCATCAGTGCAACGGGGCTGTCTGGAAACACCATATATTTT. Encoded protein: CAISATGLSGNTIYF.